The next 18 T cell receptor beta chains were all read from a single sample in a study of CD8+ T cells in alopecia areata. Sequencing relied on a cDNA template that was reverse transcribed from extracted RNA. Profiling relied on immunoSEQ multiplex PCR, and the TCRdb table lists in-frame clones only, not all of them. Of about 94,000 clones listed, about two thirds were seen once; the top ten hold approximately 15%. Treatment: oral pan-JAK inhibitor, 5-10 mg twice daily. Specimen: CD8+ T cells sorted from blood, collected between weeks 44 and 45, from a patient treated with tofacitinib. These receptors originate from a human donor with alopecia areata.

This clone was counted between two and nine times. This chain links TRBV30 with TRBJ1-2, with D unresolved. The CDR3 spans 13 residues. V shed 4 bases and J shed 0 bases, with 9 bases lying between them. Germline-derived CDR1 and CDR2 are GTSNPN and SVGIG (reference sequence). The DNA of the CDR3 is TGTGCCTGGACCCAGACATCTAACTATGGCTACACCTTC. Amino acids: CAWTQTSNYGYTF.

This chain uses TRBV2 with TRBJ2-1; 9 bases align to TRBD2. This CDR3 has 13 amino acids. The germline gives CDR1 SNHLY, CDR2 FYNNEI. V was clipped by 7 bases and J by 8 bases; unmatched bases: 6. As DNA, the CDR3 is TGTGCCAGCAATAGCGGGGGTCGCTATGAGCAGTTCTTC. It encodes CASNSGGRYEQFF.

This chain uses TRBV14 with TRBJ1-4; D unresolved. Deletions cut 5 bases from V and 8 bases from J, with 12 bases between. This CDR3 spans 13 amino acids. The germline V gene encodes CDR1 SGHDN and CDR2 FVKESK. Here the CDR3 DNA reads TGTGCCAGCAGCGCCGATCGGAGGGAAAAACTGTTTTTT. Translation gives CASSADRREKLFF.

This clone came up a few times. The V call is TRBV11-2, the J call TRBJ2-7, with a tentative D call TRBD1 (6 bases). In germline, CDR1 is SGHAT, CDR2 FQNNGV. Trimming removed 5 bases at V and 5 bases at J, with 19 bases between. The CDR3 is made up of 15 amino acids. The CDR3 nucleotides are TGTGCCAGCAGCCGAACGCCACAGGGTCCCAACGAGCAGTACTTC. It yields the protein CASSRTPQGPNEQYF.

J is TRBJ2-3 and V is TRBV9; 7 bases agree with TRBD2. Germline-derived CDR1 and CDR2 are SGDLS and YYNGEE. V trimming: 4 bases; J trimming: 2 bases; junction bases outside the gene matches: 10. The CDR3 is made up of 16 amino acids. This CDR3 reads CASSTNPGLFTDTQYF. CDR3 DNA: TGTGCCAGCAGCACAAACCCGGGACTATTCACAGATACGCAGTATTTT.

The V call is TRBV15, the J call TRBJ2-3; 8 bases are a match to TRBD2. The germline gives CDR1 LNHNV, CDR2 YYDKDF (reference sequence). With V trimmed by 0 bases and J by 2 bases, 7 bases remained unmatched. This CDR3 region has 17 residues. The CDR3 spells CATSRDGSGVSTDTQYF. CDR3 bases: TGTGCCACCAGCAGAGATGGTAGCGGGGTGTCCACAGATACGCAGTATTTT.

The V and J genes are TRBV29-1 and TRBJ1-2, with TRBD1 identical over 7 bases. The J segment lost 3 bases and the V segment lost 6 bases, leaving 4 bases of the junction unmatched. The CDR3 has 12 amino acids. Germline V lookup: CDR1 SQVTM, CDR2 ANQGSEA. The DNA for the CDR3 is TGCAGCGTGCGGACAGGCGACTATGGCTACACCTTC. This sequence encodes CSVRTGDYGYTF.

There are a few counts of this clone. The rearrangement uses TRBV29-1 and TRBJ1-1; D not certain. CDR1 is SQVTM, CDR2 ANQGSEA, per germline. V shed 5 bases and J shed 10 bases, with 14 bases lying between them. The CDR3 is 11 amino acids. Written as DNA, the CDR3 is TGCAGCGTTAGGCGGGCGCGAGGAGCTTTCTTT. It codes for CSVRRARGAFF.

This chain's CDR3 is CASMGTGGYEQYF. The CDR3 coding sequence is TGTGCCAGCATGGGGACAGGAGGCTACGAGCAGTACTTC. The rearrangement joins TRBV27 to TRBJ2-7, with 8 bases lining up with TRBD1. The CDR3 sequence is 13 residues long. Per germline, CDR1 MNHEY and CDR2 SMNVEV (reference sequence). Losses at the gene ends were 7 bases for V and 3 bases for J; bases not matched to a gene: 5.

V and J are TRBV12-5 and TRBJ2-2, with no clear D. V dropped 6 bases and J dropped 2 bases, with 1 base sitting between them. Germline V gives CDR1 LGHNT, CDR2 FRNRAP. This CDR3 region has 11 residues. CDR3: CASGNTGELFF. The CDR3 DNA reads TGTGCTAGTGGAAACACCGGGGAGCTGTTTTTT.

This clone was seen only a few times. The chain links TRBV7-3 to TRBJ1-1, with 8 positions matching TRBD1. Germline trimming cut 1 base from V and 1 base from J; bases unmatched to any gene: 5. The germline CDR1 and CDR2 sequences are SGHTA and FQGTGA. This CDR3 is built from 16 residues. CDR3 nucleotides: TGTGCCAGCAGCTTAAGGGCAGGGGGCAAGAACACTGAAGCTTTCTTT. It specifies CASSLRAGGKNTEAFF.

The chain carries TRBV13 and TRBJ2-6; 11 bases are a match to TRBD1. Germline CDR1 is PRHDT and CDR2 is FYEKMQ (reference sequence). There are 17 residues in the CDR3. With V trimmed by 3 bases and J by 2 bases, 3 bases remained unmatched. CDR3 DNA: TGTGCCAGCAGCTTCGGGACAGGGGGAACTGGGGCCAACGTCCTGACTTTC. Protein: CASSFGTGGTGANVLTF.

This clone was recorded once. This chain uses TRBV6-6 with TRBJ1-1, with D hard to call. V dropped 0 bases and J dropped 4 bases, with 6 bases sitting between them. Germline V lookup: CDR1 MNHNY, CDR2 SVGAGI (reference sequence). The CDR3 contains 13 residues. The CDR3 here is CASSYSVGTEAFF. The CDR3 DNA reads TGTGCCAGCAGTTACTCGGTCGGCACTGAAGCTTTCTTT.

This clone was observed a handful of times. The rearrangement joins TRBV13 to TRBJ1-2; D is undetermined. Looked up from germline, CDR1 is PRHDT and CDR2 is FYEKMQ (reference sequence). The CDR3 contains 12 residues. Trimming removed 11 bases from V and 4 bases from J, with 14 bases in between. CDR3 residues: CAVPFAFYGYTF. CDR3 DNA sequence: TGTGCCGTTCCTTTTGCCTTCTATGGCTACACCTTC.

V gene TRBV6-5 combines with J gene TRBJ1-1, with D hard to call. V was trimmed by 8 bases and J by 2 bases, leaving 12 bases between them. Germline loops: CDR1 MNHEY, CDR2 SVGAGI. This CDR3 has 13 amino acids. CDR3 in DNA: TGTGCCAGCTATCAGTTCCAAAACACTGAAGCTTTCTTT. Translation gives CASYQFQNTEAFF.

About this clone: One junction end does not reproduce the germline sequence, and a read error may be involved. The chain couples TRBV25-1 to TRBJ1-1; D possibly corresponds to TRBD1 (6 bases). This CDR3 is built from 12 residues. Germline values: CDR1 MGHDK, CDR2 SYGVNS. CDR3 coding DNA: TGTGCCAGCAGTGAAGGGGACACTGGAGCTTTCTTT. It yields the protein CASSEGDTGAFF.

The rearrangement uses TRBV27 and TRBJ1-5; D not resolved. V was pared by 2 bases and J by 5 bases, with 7 bases between. Germline-derived CDR1 and CDR2 are MNHEY and SMNVEV (reference sequence). There are 13 residues in the CDR3. CDR3 coding DNA: TGTGCCAGCAGTTTACAGTACGATCAGCCCCAGCATTTT. This sequence encodes CASSLQYDQPQHF.

This chain uses TRBV7-6 with TRBJ2-1; D not resolved. V shed 5 bases and J shed 5 bases, with 4 bases lying between them. Per germline, CDR1 SGHVS and CDR2 FNYEAQ. The CDR3 is made up of 11 amino acids. CDR3 sequence: CASSNDNEQFF. As DNA, the CDR3 is TGTGCCAGCAGCAACGACAATGAGCAGTTCTTC.